The next 10 T cell receptor beta chains were all read from a single sample in a study of CXCR3-negative and CXCR3-positive naive CD8 T cells. Study-level findings and limits: When CXCR3-positive naive cells were set against CXCR3-negative naive cells, the former had more hydrophobic TRB CDR3s.

It was by 5' RACE with UMI labels that the TRB cDNA libraries were prepared. Following a re-call of the 5' RACE reads, TCRdb has one entry per CDR3 protein and lacks DNA. The table lists thousands of distinct CDR3 sequences, with approximately 1.2% in the top ten. No antigen is known for these receptors. Material for sequencing was naive CXCR3+ CD8+ T cells from blood. Subset reported: CD45RO-CCR7+CD27+CD95- naive CD8+ T cells expressing CXCR3 (TNR3+). These receptors were collected from a human donor in good health. Some clones in this sample may be carry-over from other donors' samples.

The chain combines TRBV7-9 with TRBJ2-7; the D call of TRBD1 rests on TCRdb alone, since no DNA is present to check it. Per the germline V gene, CDR1 is SEHNR and CDR2 is FQNEAQ (reference sequence). The CDR3 runs to 15 residues. CDR3: CASSRAGGNTYEQYF.

The chain employs TRBV29-1 and TRBJ2-5; the D gene TCRdb calls, TRBD2, cannot be checked with no DNA. Germline CDR1 is SQVTM and CDR2 is ANQGSEA. The CDR3 is made up of 13 amino acids. CDR3 amino acids: CSVGLAGAETQYF.

This chain connects TRBV5-1 to TRBJ2-7. Germline V gene sequence: CDR1 SGHRS, CDR2 YFSETQ. The CDR3 runs 12 residues. The CDR3: CASSLGGYEQYF.

The chain recombines TRBV11-1 with TRBJ2-3; TCRdb reports TRBD1, a call that lacks DNA to check it against. The CDR3 spans 16 residues. Germline CDR1 is SGHAT and CDR2 is FQDESV (reference sequence). The CDR3: CASSLADRAGPDTQYF.

The V and J genes are TRBV19 and TRBJ2-1; no DNA is available, so the TRBD2 call from TCRdb remains unchecked. The CDR3 consists of 15 residues. The V gene's germline CDR1 is LNHDA and CDR2 SQIVND (reference sequence). CDR3: CASSIVGLVSNEQFF.

Considering frequency, this clonotype is medium-sized. This chain uses TRBV28 with TRBJ1-6; TCRdb proposes TRBD1, but this gene call is untestable without DNA. CDR1 and CDR2 from the germline V gene are MDHEN and SYDVKM. The CDR3 totals 15 residues. CDR3 region: CASSLPGVYNSPLHF.

This chain joins TRBV11-2 and TRBJ2-3; TCRdb picks TRBD1, but there is no DNA to check that call. This CDR3 has 11 residues. The germline V gene encodes CDR1 SGHAT and CDR2 FQNNGV. This CDR3 reads CASSFGTGVYF. Using reference TRBV11-2 and TRBJ2-3 for the parts outside the CDR3, the full variable domain is EAGVAQSPRYKIIEKRQSVAFWCNPISGHATLYWYQQILGQGPKLLIQFQNNGVVDDSQLPKDRFSAERLKGVDSTLKIQPAKLEDSAVYLCASSFGTGVYFGPGTRLTVL.

Its frequency marks this clonotype as medium-sized (0.01 to 0.1%). V and J are TRBV18 and TRBJ2-3; no DNA is available, so the TRBD2 call from TCRdb remains unchecked. The germline V gene encodes CDR1 KGHSH and CDR2 LQKENI. CDR3 size: 14 residues. CDR3 loop: CASVGGKSTDTQYF. Using reference TRBV18 and TRBJ2-3 for the parts outside the CDR3, the full variable domain is NAGVMQNPRHLVRRRGQEARLRCSPMKGHSHVYWYRQLPEEGLKFMVYLQKENIIDESGMPKERFSAEFPKEGPSILRIQQVVRGDSAAYFCASVGGKSTDTQYFGPGTRLTVL.

This chain uses TRBV13 with TRBJ2-1. Germline loops: CDR1 PRHDT, CDR2 FYEKMQ (reference sequence). This CDR3 comprises 16 residues. The CDR3 loop is CASSLGLAAYYNEQFF.

This clonotype ranks as medium-sized in terms of frequency. CDR3 sequence: CSASGGVFYEQYF. This chain links TRBV29-1 with TRBJ2-7; absent DNA, TCRdb's TRBD2 call cannot be checked. Germline V gene sequence: CDR1 SQVTM, CDR2 ANQGSEA. CDR3 size: 13 residues.